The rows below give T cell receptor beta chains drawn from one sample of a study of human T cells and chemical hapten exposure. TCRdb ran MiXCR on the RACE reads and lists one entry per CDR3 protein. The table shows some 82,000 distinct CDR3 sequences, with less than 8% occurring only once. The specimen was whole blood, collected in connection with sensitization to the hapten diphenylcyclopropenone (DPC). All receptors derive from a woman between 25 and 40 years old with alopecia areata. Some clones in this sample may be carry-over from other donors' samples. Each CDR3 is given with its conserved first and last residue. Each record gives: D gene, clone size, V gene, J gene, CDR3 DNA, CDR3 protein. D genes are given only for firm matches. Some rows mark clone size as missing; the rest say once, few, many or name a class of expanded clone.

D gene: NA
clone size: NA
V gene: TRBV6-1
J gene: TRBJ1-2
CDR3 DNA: TGTGCCAGCAGACAATACATAAGCGACGGCTACACCTTC
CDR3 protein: CASRQYISDGYTF

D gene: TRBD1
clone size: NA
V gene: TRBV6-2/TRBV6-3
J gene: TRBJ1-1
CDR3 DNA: TGTGCCAGCACTTGGACAGGGGGCATGATGAACACTGAAGCTTTCTTT
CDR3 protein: CASTWTGGMMNTEAFF

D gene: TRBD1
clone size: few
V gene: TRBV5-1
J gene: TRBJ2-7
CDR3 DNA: TGCGCCAGCAGCCCGGGATTTAGACAGGGGATGGAGGAGCAGTACTTC
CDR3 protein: CASSPGFRQGMEEQYF

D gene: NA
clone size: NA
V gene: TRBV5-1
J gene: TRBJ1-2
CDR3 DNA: TGCGCCAGCAGCTCAAGCACCGGGGGATATGGCTACACCTTC
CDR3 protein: CASSSSTGGYGYTF

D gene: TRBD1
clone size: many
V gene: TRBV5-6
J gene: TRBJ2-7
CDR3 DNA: TGTGCCAGTACTCTCCGGGACAGGGCCTCCTACGAGCAGTACTTC
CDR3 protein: CASTLRDRASYEQYF

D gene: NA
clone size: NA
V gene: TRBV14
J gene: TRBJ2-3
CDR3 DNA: TGTGCCAGCAGCCAAGACAACCTCCGCCGCACAGATACGCAGTATTTT
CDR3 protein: CASSQDNLRRTDTQYF

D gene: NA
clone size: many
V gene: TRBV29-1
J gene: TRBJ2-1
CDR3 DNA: TGCAGCGTTGATATCCCTAGATCGAGCTCCTACAATGAGCAGTTCTTC
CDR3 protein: CSVDIPRSSSYNEQFF

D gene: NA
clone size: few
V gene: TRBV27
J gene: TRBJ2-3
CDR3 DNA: TGTGCCAGCAGTTGGGCAGGGGGGGCAGATACGCAGTATTTT
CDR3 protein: CASSWAGGADTQYF

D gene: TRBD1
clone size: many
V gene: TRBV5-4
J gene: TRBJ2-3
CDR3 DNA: TGTGCCAGCAGCTACAATGTGGTTGACAGGGGGCGCAAGGATACGCAGTATTTT
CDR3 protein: CASSYNVVDRGRKDTQYF

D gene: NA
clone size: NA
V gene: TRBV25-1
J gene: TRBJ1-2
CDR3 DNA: TGTGCCAGCACAGTGGGGAACGGCTACACCTTC
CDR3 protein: CASTVGNGYTF

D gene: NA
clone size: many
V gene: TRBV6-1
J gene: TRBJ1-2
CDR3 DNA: TGTGCCAGCAGGTCAATCGGGGAGAACTATGGCTACACCTTC
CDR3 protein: CASRSIGENYGYTF

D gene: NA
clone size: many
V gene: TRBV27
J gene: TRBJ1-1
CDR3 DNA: TGTGCCAGCAGTTGGATAGGAGAACTTGGGACACCGAACACTGAAGCTTTCTTT
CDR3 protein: CASSWIGELGTPNTEAFF

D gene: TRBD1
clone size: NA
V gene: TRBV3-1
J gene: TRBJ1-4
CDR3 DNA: TGTGCCAGCAGCCCTGACAGGGGAATGAAGAAACTGTTTTTT
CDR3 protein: CASSPDRGMKKLFF

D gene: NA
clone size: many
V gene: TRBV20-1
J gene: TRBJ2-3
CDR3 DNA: TGCAGTGCTAGAGATCCAGCGGACGGCGTCCCAGATACGCAGTATTTT
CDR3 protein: CSARDPADGVPDTQYF

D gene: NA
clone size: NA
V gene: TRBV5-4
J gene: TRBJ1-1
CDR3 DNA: TGTGCCAGCAGCTTGGGGGGGTTAGGCACTGAAGCTTTCTTT
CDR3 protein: CASSLGGLGTEAFF